The T cell receptor beta chain described here comes from a study of blood T cell repertoires in COVID-19. Original handling: Amplifying reference gene primers gave estimates of nucleated cell counts. Sequencing was performed with immunoSEQ multiplex PCR; in TCRdb, only in-frame clones are kept and a portion is missing. D and trimming were read from the DNA, whereas the V and J calls and clone size are those reported in that table. The profile shows 450,000 or so clones, about 90% of them singletons. This TCR was recovered from a man between 18 and 29 years old with COVID-19, enrolled during active disease. Sequencing was done on a sample of peripheral blood.

The CDR3 DNA reads TGTGCCACCCTGAACGGGGGTAACTCTGGAAACACCATATATTTT. Translated, it gives CATLNGGNSGNTIYF. The V gene is TRBV28, the J gene TRBJ1-3, with TRBD1 as a possible D gene (5 bases). The CDR3 extends over 15 amino acids. Germline-derived CDR1 and CDR2 are MDHEN and SYDVKM. V lost 10 bases to trimming and J lost 0 bases, with 16 bases between them.